The 25 T cell receptor beta chains given below trace back to one sample, sequenced in a study of type 1 and type 2 diabetes patients. PCR was run on genomic DNA. Amplification of the beta chain CDR3 used 30 forward and 13 reverse multiplex primers. TCRdb independently ran MiXCR on the multiplex PCR reads; one entry per CDR3 protein. The data contain under 300,000 distinct CDR3 sequences, around 50% of them singletons. The sequenced material came from peripheral blood mononuclear cells (PBMCs). These receptors all stem from a man younger than 35 with type 2 diabetes.

This clonotype was seen at least ten times. The chain carries TRBV2 and TRBJ2-7; 12 bases map to TRBD2. Germline CDR1 is SNHLY and CDR2 is FYNNEI. The CDR3 sequence is 13 residues long. Trimming cost V 7 bases and J 7 bases; bases outside gene matches: 5. CDR3 region: CASKTSGSREQYF. The CDR3 nucleotides read TGTGCCAGCAAGACTAGCGGGAGTCGGGAGCAGTACTTC.

The chain is built from TRBV6-6 and TRBJ2-5; possibly TRBD2 for D (5 bases). Looked up from germline, CDR1 is MNHNY and CDR2 is SVGAGI (reference sequence). The CDR3 is 17 residues long. V lost 2 bases and J 5 bases, leaving 21 bases between the germline ends. The CDR3 DNA follows: TGTGCCAGCAGTTACACCAGTGTGGGAGCGGTTAGTGAGACCCAGTACTTC. It translates to CASSYTSVGAVSETQYF.

This clonotype came up a few times. The chain combines TRBV20-1 with TRBJ2-1, with D hard to call. Germline lookup yields CDR1 DFQATT and CDR2 SNEGSKA (reference sequence). This CDR3 comprises 14 residues. The V end was cut by 3 bases, the J end by 0 bases, with 9 bases between. CDR3 protein: CSASAYSSYNEQFF. CDR3 coding DNA: TGCAGTGCTAGCGCGTATAGCTCCTACAATGAGCAGTTCTTC.

This clonotype showed up just once. One end of the junction varies from germline; a read error may be responsible. V and J are TRBV6-1 and TRBJ2-1, with a tentative D call TRBD2 (6 bases). The CDR3 loop spans 17 amino acids. CDR1 and CDR2 from the germline V gene are MNHNS and SASEGT. This CDR3 is CASSESIGAGSYNEQFF. In DNA form, the CDR3 reads TGCGCCAGCAGTGAGTCGATCGGGGCGGGGTCCTACAATGAGCAGTTCTTC.

The table lists this clonotype with a few counts. V is TRBV10-3 and J is TRBJ1-4; D remains unclear. Trimming pared 2 bases from V and 5 bases from J, leaving 6 bases between. Germline lookup yields CDR1 ENHRY and CDR2 SYGVKD. The CDR3 has 13 residues. CDR3 region: CAISEGGNEKLFF. The CDR3 DNA reads as TGTGCCATCAGTGAGGGAGGAAATGAAAAACTGTTTTTT.

J is TRBJ2-7 and V is TRBV6-1; D may match TRBD1 or TRBD2 (5 bases each). V dropped 7 bases and J dropped 3 bases, with 13 bases sitting between them. This CDR3 is 13 amino acids long. Germline CDR1 reads MNHNS; CDR2 reads SASEGT. The CDR3 here is CASMGPSGYEQYF. The CDR3 region has the DNA TGTGCCAGCATGGGACCCTCCGGCTACGAGCAGTACTTC.

The chain is built from TRBV13 and TRBJ1-1, with D hard to call. This CDR3 comprises 14 residues. Germline V gene lookup returns CDR1 PRHDT and CDR2 FYEKMQ (reference sequence). With 8 bases removed from V and 1 base from J, the gap between germline ends came to 14 bases. The CDR3 coding sequence is TGTGCCAGCTCGAAACAAACGGGGAACACTGAAGCTTTCTTT. This codes for CASSKQTGNTEAFF.

Points on this clonotype: A much larger clonotype is one base distant, so this may be a read error. This sequence joins TRBV10-3 and TRBJ1-1, with D maybe TRBD1 (5 bases). CDR1 ENHRY and CDR2 SYGVKD come from the germline V gene. This CDR3 has 15 amino acids. Trimming took off 11 bases at V and 0 bases at J, with 19 bases between the two ends. CDR3 sequence reads: CASRREGRLNTEAFF. In nucleotides, the CDR3 is TGTGCCTCACGCCGGGAGGGGCGGTTGAACACTGAAGCTTTCTTT.

The V and J genes are TRBV7-2 and TRBJ2-5; 8 bases agree with TRBD2. CDR1 is SGHTA and CDR2 is FQGNSA in the germline V gene. The CDR3 has 14 residues. Trimming removed 4 bases from V and 3 bases from J; junction bases left unmatched: 4. Here the CDR3 DNA reads TGTGCCAGCAGCTCCACACTAGCGGAAGAGACCCAGTACTTC. Its translation: CASSSTLAEETQYF.

This chain joins TRBV12-3 or TRBV12-4 and TRBJ2-5; 15 bases are shared with TRBD2. Trimming removed 6 bases from V and 5 bases from J; junction bases left unmatched: 7. The length of the CDR3 is 16 residues. CDR3 region: CASRMTGTSGGETQYF. DNA of the CDR3: TGTGCCAGCAGAATGACCGGGACTAGCGGGGGGGAGACCCAGTACTTC.

The chain links TRBV25-1 to TRBJ2-7; TRBD1 might be the D (6 bases). Trimming stripped 6 bases from V and 4 bases from J, with 16 bases between. The germline V gene has CDR1 MGHDK and CDR2 SYGVNS. The CDR3 is made up of 14 amino acids. CDR3 region: CASSSGTLEYEQYF. The CDR3 coding sequence is TGTGCCAGCAGCTCCGGGACACTGGAGTACGAGCAGTACTTC.

V gene TRBV28 combines with J gene TRBJ2-7, with 10 bases lining up with TRBD1. CDR1 MDHEN and CDR2 SYDVKM come from the germline V gene. Trimming at V came to 6 bases and at J to 5 bases, leaving 10 bases not matched to a gene. There are 15 residues in the CDR3. In DNA form, the CDR3 reads TGTGCCAGCAGCCTCCCCGGGACAGGGGACCACGAGCAGTACTTC. This translates into CASSLPGTGDHEQYF.

The V gene is TRBV12-3 or TRBV12-4, the J gene TRBJ2-7; D is perhaps TRBD1 (6 bases). V gave up 6 bases and J gave up 2 bases, with 17 bases separating them. CDR3 length: 15 amino acids. CDR3 sequence: CASSKRTEPPYEQYF. The CDR3 bases are TGTGCCAGCAGCAAGAGGACAGAACCGCCCTACGAGCAGTACTTC.

On this clonotype: It is likely a read error, because the conserved phenylalanine at the end of the CDR3 is missing. J is TRBJ1-2 and V is TRBV7-2; D not certain. V lost 4 bases, J lost 4 bases, and 10 bases lay in between. Looked up from germline, CDR1 is SGHTA and CDR2 is FQGNSA. The CDR3 is 13 residues long. In DNA, the CDR3 is TGTGCCAGCAGCTCGAGATGGGGCTATGGCTACACCCTC. It encodes CASSSRWGYGYTL.

A few counts support this clonotype. This chain links TRBV6-1 with TRBJ2-5, with no clear D. This CDR3 is 12 amino acids long. The germline V gene has CDR1 MNHNS and CDR2 SASEGT. The V end was cut by 7 bases, the J end by 5 bases, with 11 bases between. As DNA, the CDR3 is TGTGCCAGCATCAGGAACGGGGAGACCCAGTACTTC. Residues: CASIRNGETQYF.

The count of this clonotype is one. One end of the junction fails to match germline, which may point to a read error. The V call is TRBV7-3, the J call TRBJ2-6, with D maybe TRBD2 (5 bases). There are 15 residues in the CDR3. CDR1 and CDR2 (germline): SGHTA, FQGTGA. DNA for the CDR3: TGCGCCAGCAGCTTGGAGGACGGTGGGGCCAACGTCCTGACTTTC. Its translation: CASSLEDGGANVLTF.

The chain is built from TRBV19 and TRBJ1-6; 9 bases are a match to TRBD1. This CDR3 spans 15 amino acids. V lost 5 bases, J lost 9 bases, and 8 bases stayed unmatched. Germline assignment: CDR1 LNHDA and CDR2 SQIVND (reference sequence). CDR3: CASSPTGGSSSPLHF. The CDR3 DNA sequence: TGTGCCAGTAGTCCGACAGGGGGTAGTAGTTCACCCCTCCACTTT.

This clonotype was detected a few times. The J gene is TRBJ1-2, the V gene TRBV29-1; D call uncertain. This CDR3 has 12 amino acids. Germline loops: CDR1 SQVTM, CDR2 ANQGSEA. V lost 1 base to trimming and J lost 7 bases, with 10 bases between them. CDR3 in DNA: TGCAGCGTTGAAGTACGCTTGCGTGGCTACACCTTC. Amino acid sequence: CSVEVRLRGYTF.

This clonotype was observed once. V is TRBV28 and J is TRBJ2-5; D may correspond to TRBD1 or TRBD2 (7 bases each). Germline CDR1 and CDR2: MDHEN and SYDVKM. There are 16 residues in the CDR3. V lost 4 bases to trimming and J lost 0 bases, with 15 bases between them. CDR3 nucleotide sequence: TGTGCCAGCAGTTCCCGCCAGGGGGGGTACCAAGAGACCCAGTACTTC. Residues: CASSSRQGGYQETQYF.

The rearrangement links TRBV2 to TRBJ2-2; D unresolved. Trimming removed 4 bases at V and 4 bases at J, with 13 bases between. This CDR3 is built from 15 residues. Germline CDR1 SNHLY, CDR2 FYNNEI. The CDR3 sequence: CASSGRSDGTGELFF. DNA for the CDR3: TGTGCCAGCAGTGGTCGCTCTGATGGCACCGGGGAGCTGTTTTTT. The whole variable domain, remainder taken from reference TRBV2 and TRBJ2-2, is EPEVTQTPSHQVTQMGQEVILRCVPISNHLYFYWYRQILGQKVEFLVSFYNNEISEKSEIFDDQFSVERPDGSNFTLKIRSTKLEDSAMYFCASSGRSDGTGELFFGEGSRLTVL.

This chain uses TRBV28 with TRBJ1-5; maybe TRBD1 (6 bases). V was clipped by 2 bases and J by 3 bases, with 14 bases between them. Germline V gene lookup returns CDR1 MDHEN and CDR2 SYDVKM. The CDR3 consists of 16 residues. The chain's CDR3 is CASSLGPGHINQPQHF. CDR3 DNA sequence: TGTGCCAGCAGTTTAGGCCCGGGACACATCAATCAGCCCCAGCATTTT.

In its sample, this clonotype was seen many times. V gene TRBV7-2 combines with J gene TRBJ1-1, with D perhaps matching TRBD1 (6 bases). This CDR3 is built from 14 residues. Germline V gives CDR1 SGHTA, CDR2 FQGNSA. V was cut by 5 bases and J by 6 bases, with 16 bases left in between. CDR3 loop: CASSISGGAAEAFF. In nucleotides, the CDR3 is TGTGCCAGCAGCATCAGCGGGGGGGCGGCTGAAGCTTTCTTT.

This clonotype was seen ten or more times. J is TRBJ2-7 and V is TRBV30; D unclear. The germline V and J ends were trimmed by 7 bases and 6 bases, with 22 bases remaining between them. There are 14 residues in the CDR3. CDR1 and CDR2 (germline): GTSNPN, SVGIG (reference sequence). The CDR3 bases are TGTGCCTCCTCCTTATCGGGCACCTTAGGCGAGCAGTACTTC. It specifies CASSLSGTLGEQYF.

The V gene is TRBV5-1, the J gene TRBJ2-7; D gene uncertain. The germline V gene has CDR1 SGHRS and CDR2 YFSETQ. Deletions cut 4 bases from V and 1 base from J, with 9 bases between. The CDR3 consists of 13 residues. The CDR3 bases are TGCGCCAGCAGCCTGACACCGTCCTACGAGCAGTACTTC. Its translation is CASSLTPSYEQYF.

The DNA for the CDR3 is TGTGCCAGCAGCTTAGGGACAGGGCCTTATGGCTACACCTTC. Protein: CASSLGTGPYGYTF. The chain uses TRBV7-9 and TRBJ1-2, with TRBD1 matching 8 bases. Germline CDR1 is SEHNR and CDR2 is FQNEAQ (reference sequence). V lost 1 base, J lost 5 bases, and 3 bases stayed unmatched. The CDR3 length is 14 residues.